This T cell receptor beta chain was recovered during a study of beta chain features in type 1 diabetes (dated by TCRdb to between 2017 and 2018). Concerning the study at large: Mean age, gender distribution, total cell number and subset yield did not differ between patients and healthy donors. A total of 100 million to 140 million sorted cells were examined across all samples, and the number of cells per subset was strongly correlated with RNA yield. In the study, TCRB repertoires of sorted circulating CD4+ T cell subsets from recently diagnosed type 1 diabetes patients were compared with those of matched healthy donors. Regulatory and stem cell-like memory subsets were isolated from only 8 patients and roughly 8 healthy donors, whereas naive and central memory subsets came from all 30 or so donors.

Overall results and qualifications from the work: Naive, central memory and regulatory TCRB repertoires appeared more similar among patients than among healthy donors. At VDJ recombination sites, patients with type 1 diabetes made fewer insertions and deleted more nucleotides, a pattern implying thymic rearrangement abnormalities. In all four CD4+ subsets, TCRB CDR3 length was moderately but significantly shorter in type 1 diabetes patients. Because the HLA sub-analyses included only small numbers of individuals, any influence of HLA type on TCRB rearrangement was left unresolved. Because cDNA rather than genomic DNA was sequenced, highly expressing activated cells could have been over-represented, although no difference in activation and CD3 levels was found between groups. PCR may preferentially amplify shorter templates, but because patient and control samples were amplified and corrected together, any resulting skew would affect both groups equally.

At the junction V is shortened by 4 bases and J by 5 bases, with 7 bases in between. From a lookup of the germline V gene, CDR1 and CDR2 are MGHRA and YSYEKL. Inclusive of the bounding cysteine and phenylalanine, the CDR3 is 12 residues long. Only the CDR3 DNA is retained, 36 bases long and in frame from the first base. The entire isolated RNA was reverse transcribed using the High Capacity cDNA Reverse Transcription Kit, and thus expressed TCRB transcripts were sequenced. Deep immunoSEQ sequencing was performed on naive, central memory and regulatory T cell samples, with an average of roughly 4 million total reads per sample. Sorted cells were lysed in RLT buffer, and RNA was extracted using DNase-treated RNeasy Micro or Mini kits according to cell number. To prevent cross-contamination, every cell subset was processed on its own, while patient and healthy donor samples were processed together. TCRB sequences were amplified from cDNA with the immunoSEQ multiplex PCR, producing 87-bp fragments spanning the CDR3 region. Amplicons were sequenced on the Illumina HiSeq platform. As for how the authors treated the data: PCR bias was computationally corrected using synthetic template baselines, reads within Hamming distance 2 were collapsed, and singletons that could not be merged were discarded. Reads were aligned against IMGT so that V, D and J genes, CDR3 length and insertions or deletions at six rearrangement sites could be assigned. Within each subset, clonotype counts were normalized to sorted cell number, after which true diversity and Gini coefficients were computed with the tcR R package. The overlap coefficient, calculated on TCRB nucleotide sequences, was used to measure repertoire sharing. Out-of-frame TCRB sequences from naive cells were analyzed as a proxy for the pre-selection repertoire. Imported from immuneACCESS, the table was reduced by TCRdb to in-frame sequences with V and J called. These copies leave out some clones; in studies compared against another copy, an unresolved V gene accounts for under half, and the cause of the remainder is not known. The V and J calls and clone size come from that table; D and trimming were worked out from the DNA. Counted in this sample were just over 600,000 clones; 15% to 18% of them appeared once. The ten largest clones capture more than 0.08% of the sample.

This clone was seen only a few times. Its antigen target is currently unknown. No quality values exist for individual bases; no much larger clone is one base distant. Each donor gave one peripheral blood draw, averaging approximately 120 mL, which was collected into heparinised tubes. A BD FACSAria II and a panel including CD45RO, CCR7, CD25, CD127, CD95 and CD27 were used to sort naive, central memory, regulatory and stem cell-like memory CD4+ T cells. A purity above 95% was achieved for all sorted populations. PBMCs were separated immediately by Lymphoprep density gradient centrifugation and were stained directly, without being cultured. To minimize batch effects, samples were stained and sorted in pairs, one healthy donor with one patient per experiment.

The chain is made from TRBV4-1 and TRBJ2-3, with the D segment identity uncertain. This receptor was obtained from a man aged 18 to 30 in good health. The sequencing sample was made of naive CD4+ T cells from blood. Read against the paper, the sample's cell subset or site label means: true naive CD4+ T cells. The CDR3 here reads CASSPFGDTQYF. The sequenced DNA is TGCGCCAGCAGCCCCTTTGGAGATACGCAGTATTTT.